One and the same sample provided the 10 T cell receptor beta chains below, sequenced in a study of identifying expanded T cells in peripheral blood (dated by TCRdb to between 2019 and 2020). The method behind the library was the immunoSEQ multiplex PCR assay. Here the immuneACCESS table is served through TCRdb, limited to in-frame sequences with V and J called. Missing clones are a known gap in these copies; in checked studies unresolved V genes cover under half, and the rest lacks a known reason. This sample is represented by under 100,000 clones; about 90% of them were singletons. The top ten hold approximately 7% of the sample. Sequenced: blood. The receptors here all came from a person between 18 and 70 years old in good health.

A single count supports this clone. The CDR3 loop is CASREMGFAYNEQFF. CDR3 in DNA: TGTGCCAGCAGAGAAATGGGGTTCGCCTACAATGAGCAGTTCTTC. The V call is TRBV27, the J call TRBJ2-1; D not certain. CDR3 length: 15 amino acids. Germline V gene sequence: CDR1 MNHEY, CDR2 SMNVEV (reference sequence). Trimming removed 6 bases from V and 2 bases from J, with 14 bases in between.

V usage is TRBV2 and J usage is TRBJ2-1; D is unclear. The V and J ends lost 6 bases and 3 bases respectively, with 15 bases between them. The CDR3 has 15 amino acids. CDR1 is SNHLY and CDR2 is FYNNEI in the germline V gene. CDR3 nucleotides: TGTGCCAGCAGCCTCGTGTCAGGTCGCTACAATGAGCAGTTCTTC. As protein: CASSLVSGRYNEQFF.

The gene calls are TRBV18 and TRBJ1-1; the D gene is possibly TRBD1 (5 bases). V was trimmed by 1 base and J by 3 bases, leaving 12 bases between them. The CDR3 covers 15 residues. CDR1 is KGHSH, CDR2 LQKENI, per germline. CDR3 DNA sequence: TGTGCCAGCTCACCACGACAGATTCAGGACACTGAAGCTTTCTTT. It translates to CASSPRQIQDTEAFF.

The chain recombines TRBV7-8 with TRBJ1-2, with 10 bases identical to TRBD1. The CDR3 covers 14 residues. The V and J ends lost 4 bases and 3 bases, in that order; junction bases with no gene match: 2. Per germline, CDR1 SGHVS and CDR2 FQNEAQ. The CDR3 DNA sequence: TGTGCCAGCAGCTCCGGGACAGGGGACTATGGCTACACCTTC. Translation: CASSSGTGDYGYTF.

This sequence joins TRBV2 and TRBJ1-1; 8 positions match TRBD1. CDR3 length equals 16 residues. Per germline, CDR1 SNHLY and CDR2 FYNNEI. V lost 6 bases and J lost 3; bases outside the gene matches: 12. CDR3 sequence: CASRDAKGQGDTEAFF. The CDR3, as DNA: TGTGCCAGCAGAGATGCTAAAGGACAGGGTGACACTGAAGCTTTCTTT. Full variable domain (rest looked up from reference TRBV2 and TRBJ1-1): EPEVTQTPSHQVTQMGQEVILRCVPISNHLYFYWYRQILGQKVEFLVSFYNNEISEKSEIFDDQFSVERPDGSNFTLKIRSTKLEDSAMYFCASRDAKGQGDTEAFFGQGTRLTVV.

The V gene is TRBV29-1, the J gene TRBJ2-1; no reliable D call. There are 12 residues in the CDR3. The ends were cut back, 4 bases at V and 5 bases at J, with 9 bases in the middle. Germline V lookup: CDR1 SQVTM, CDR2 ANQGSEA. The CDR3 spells CSVGRANNEQFF. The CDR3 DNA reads TGCAGCGTTGGTCGGGCAAACAATGAGCAGTTCTTC.

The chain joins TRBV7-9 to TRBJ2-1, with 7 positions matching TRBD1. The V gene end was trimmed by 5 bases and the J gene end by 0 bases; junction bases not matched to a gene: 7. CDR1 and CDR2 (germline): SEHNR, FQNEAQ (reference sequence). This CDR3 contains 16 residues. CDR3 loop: CASSHATGSSYNEQFF. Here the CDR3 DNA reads TGTGCCAGCAGCCACGCGACAGGGAGCTCCTACAATGAGCAGTTCTTC.

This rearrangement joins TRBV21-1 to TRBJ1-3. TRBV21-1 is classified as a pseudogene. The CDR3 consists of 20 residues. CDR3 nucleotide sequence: TGTGCCAGCAGCAAAGGGCCCCTGACCAGATTTGTGGGCGGTAGAAACACCATATATTTT. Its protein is CASSKGPLTRFVGGRNTIYF.

CDR3 in amino acids: CASSVDNTYYEQYF. As DNA, the CDR3 is TGTGCCAGCAGCGTAGATAACACCTACTACGAGCAGTACTTC. This chain uses TRBV9 with TRBJ2-7; D uncertain. Germline V lookup: CDR1 SGDLS, CDR2 YYNGEE. Trimming stripped 0 bases from V and 3 bases from J, with 10 bases between. CDR3 length equals 14 residues.

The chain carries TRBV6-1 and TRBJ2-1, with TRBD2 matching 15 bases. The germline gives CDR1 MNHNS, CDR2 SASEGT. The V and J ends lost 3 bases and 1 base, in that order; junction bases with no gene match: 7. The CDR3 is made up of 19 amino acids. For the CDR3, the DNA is TGTGCCAGCAGTGACCCTGGGACTAGCGGGGGGAAATCCTACAATGAGCAGTTCTTC. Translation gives CASSDPGTSGGKSYNEQFF.